A single sample gave rise to the 17 T cell receptor beta chains below, sequenced in a study of blood T cell repertoires in COVID-19 (dated by TCRdb to 2018 to 2020). Libraries came from the immunoSEQ multiplex PCR assay. What TCRdb holds here is the immuneACCESS table cut down to in-frame rearrangements. Part of the clones is not present; checked against another copy, under half of the missing clones reflect an unresolved V gene, and the others are unexplained. The table for this sample lists 110,000 to 150,000 clones; approximately 78% of them were counted only once. The top ten clonotypes cover over 5% of the sample. Sequences were obtained from PBMCs or T cells enriched from blood (not recorded which). These receptors all stem from a woman in her forties or fifties who had recovered from COVID-19.

The rearrangement uses TRBV24-1 and TRBJ2-1; 10 bases are shared with TRBD2. J gave up 7 bases and V 1 base, and 3 bases lay outside the gene matches. This CDR3 region has 15 residues. Germline lookup yields CDR1 KGHDR and CDR2 SFDVKD. The CDR3 coding sequence is TGTGCCACCAGTGATTTAGGACTAGCGGAAAATGAGCAGTTCTTC. This codes for CATSDLGLAENEQFF.

This CDR3 is CARTGGRSNTEAFF. CDR3 coding DNA: TGTGCCAGGACTGGGGGGAGGTCGAACACTGAAGCTTTCTTT. The rearrangement joins TRBV6-4 to TRBJ1-1, with D maybe TRBD1 (5 bases). The germline V gene has CDR1 MRHNA and CDR2 SNTAGT. The CDR3 loop spans 14 amino acids. V was shortened by 9 bases and J by 1 base, with 15 bases between the two germline ends.

The chain uses TRBV11-2 and TRBJ2-7; a possible D gene is TRBD1 (6 bases). There are 13 residues in the CDR3. Trimming removed 3 bases at V and 3 bases at J, with 9 bases between. CDR1 SGHAT and CDR2 FQNNGV come from the germline V gene. The CDR3 DNA reads as TGTGCCAGCAGCTTCACAGGGAACTACGAGCAGTACTTC. It yields the protein CASSFTGNYEQYF.

This sequence joins TRBV7-3 and TRBJ2-5, with 8 bases fitting TRBD2. After removal of 2 bases from V and 5 bases from J, the junction contained 10 bases not matched to a gene. Germline lookup yields CDR1 SGHTA and CDR2 FQGTGA. The CDR3 extends over 16 amino acids. The CDR3 sequence: CASSLGRGGQIETQYF. The CDR3, as DNA: TGTGCCAGCAGCTTAGGACGGGGGGGCCAGATTGAGACCCAGTACTTC. The full variable domain, rest sourced from reference TRBV7-3 and TRBJ2-5, is GAGVSQTPSNKVTEKGKYVELRCDPISGHTALYWYRQSLGQGPEFLIYFQGTGAADDSGLPNDRFFAVRPEGSVSTLKIQRTERGDSAVYLCASSLGRGGQIETQYFGPGTRLLVL.

Notes on this clone: Other DNA sequences in this sample translate to the same CDR3. The gene calls are TRBV4-2 and TRBJ2-3; D is ambiguous. Trimming removed 0 bases from V and 3 bases from J, with 7 bases in between. Germline V gene lookup returns CDR1 LGHNA and CDR2 YNFKEQ. The CDR3 has 14 residues. CDR3 coding DNA: TGTGCCAGCAGCCAAGATCGAGGAACAGATACGCAGTATTTT. This translates into CASSQDRGTDTQYF.

The gene calls are TRBV6-2 or TRBV6-3 and TRBJ1-5; D perhaps matches TRBD1 (5 bases). V was cut by 5 bases and J by 6 bases, with 17 bases left in between. CDR1 and CDR2 (germline): MNHEY, SVGEGT. The length of the CDR3 is 15 residues. The CDR3 region is CASSMGGVVTQPQHF. The CDR3 DNA is TGTGCCAGCAGTATGGGGGGGGTCGTAACTCAGCCCCAGCATTTT.

The chain employs TRBV7-9 and TRBJ1-1; TRBD1 is a possible D gene (5 bases). CDR1 is SEHNR and CDR2 is FQNEAQ in the germline V gene (reference sequence). With 5 bases removed from V and 2 bases from J, the gap between germline ends came to 18 bases. This CDR3 region has 16 residues. CDR3 region: CASSRSRGGFNTEAFF. The CDR3 nucleotides are TGTGCCAGCAGCAGATCTAGGGGCGGATTTAACACTGAAGCTTTCTTT. The full variable domain, completed using reference TRBV7-9 and TRBJ1-1, is DTGVSQNPRHKITKRGQNVTFRCDPISEHNRLYWYRQTLGQGPEFLTYFQNEAQLEKSRLLSDRFSAERPKGSFSTLEIQRTEQGDSAMYLCASSRSRGGFNTEAFFGQGTRLTVV.

This clone appeared once. V gene TRBV5-1 combines with J gene TRBJ2-5; 9 bases line up with TRBD1. Trimming removed 0 bases from V and 5 bases from J; junction bases left unmatched: 5. The CDR3 runs 15 residues. Per the germline V gene, CDR1 is SGHRS and CDR2 is YFSETQ. The CDR3 region has the DNA TGCGCCAGCAGCTTGGTACAGGGGGCGAAGGAGACCCAGTACTTC. Translated: CASSLVQGAKETQYF.

This clone was detected a few times. The rearrangement joins TRBV5-1 to TRBJ2-2, with 7 bases matching TRBD1. The CDR3 sequence is 16 residues long. CDR1 and CDR2 from the germline V gene are SGHRS and YFSETQ. After removal of 2 bases from V and 0 bases from J, the junction contained 4 bases not matched to a gene. CDR3 residues: CASSFSGTANTGELFF. The DNA for the CDR3 is TGCGCCAGCAGCTTCTCTGGGACAGCGAACACCGGGGAGCTGTTTTTT. Full variable domain (missing parts from reference TRBV5-1 and TRBJ2-2): KAGVTQTPRYLIKTRGQQVTLSCSPISGHRSVSWYQQTPGQGLQFLFEYFSETQRNKGNFPGRFSGRQFSNSRSEMNVSTLELGDSALYLCASSFSGTANTGELFFGEGSRLTVL.

CDR3 sequence reads: CASSQVLVTNTQYF. For the CDR3, the DNA is TGTGCCAGCAGCCAAGTCCTAGTCACGAATACGCAGTATTTT. This chain links TRBV4-2 with TRBJ2-3; D is unclear. The CDR3 sequence is 14 residues long. Trimming removed 1 base at V and 7 bases at J, with 12 bases between. Germline CDR1 LGHNA, CDR2 YNFKEQ.

This chain uses TRBV7-6 with TRBJ2-2, with TRBD1 matching 11 bases. Trimming took 4 bases from V and 4 from J; bases not matched to a gene: 2. The CDR3 is made up of 15 amino acids. Per germline, CDR1 SGHVS and CDR2 FNYEAQ. The CDR3 DNA follows: TGTGCCAGCAGCTCCGGGACAGGGGGCACCGGGGAGCTGTTTTTT. Amino acids: CASSSGTGGTGELFF. The full variable domain, in which reference TRBV7-6 and TRBJ2-2 provide the parts outside the CDR3, is GAGVSQSPRYKVTKRGQDVALRCDPISGHVSLYWYRQALGQGPEFLTYFNYEAQQDKSGLPNDRFSAERPEGSISTLTIQRTEQRDSAMYRCASSSGTGGTGELFFGEGSRLTVL.

The rearrangement links TRBV7-6 to TRBJ2-7, with D possibly being TRBD1 (6 bases). Germline V gene lookup returns CDR1 SGHVS and CDR2 FNYEAQ. Trimming removed 8 bases from V and 1 base from J, with 9 bases in between. The CDR3 consists of 12 residues. Here the CDR3 reads CASSQGSYEQYF. DNA of the CDR3: TGTGCCAGCTCCCAGGGGTCCTACGAGCAGTACTTC.

A remark on this clone: The same CDR3 arises from other DNA sequences in this sample as well. DNA of the CDR3: TGTGCCAGCAGTTTAACAGGGTATTCACCCCTCCACTTT. Amino acids: CASSLTGYSPLHF. This chain connects TRBV27 to TRBJ1-6, with a possible D match to TRBD1 (6 bases). The CDR3 loop spans 13 amino acids. Per the germline V gene, CDR1 is MNHEY and CDR2 is SMNVEV (reference sequence). Between the trimmed V and J ends, which lost 2 bases and 8 bases, there was a span of 7 bases.

This clone was counted between two and nine times. The V and J genes are TRBV19 and TRBJ1-6; tentative D call: TRBD1 (6 bases). The germline V gene has CDR1 LNHDA and CDR2 SQIVND (reference sequence). The CDR3 sequence is 14 residues long. Trimming stripped 2 bases from V and 5 bases from J, with 7 bases between. This CDR3 is CASSIQGHNSPLHF. CDR3 DNA sequence: TGTGCCAGTAGTATACAGGGGCATAATTCACCCCTCCACTTT.

The rearrangement links TRBV5-1 to TRBJ1-1, with 9 bases that match TRBD1. Losses at the gene ends were 3 bases for V and 1 base for J; bases not matched to a gene: 10. Germline loops: CDR1 SGHRS, CDR2 YFSETQ. The CDR3 sequence is 17 residues long. CDR3 DNA sequence: TGCGCCAGCAGCTGGGGACCGGGACAGGGCCCGAACACTGAAGCTTTCTTT. The encoded protein is CASSWGPGQGPNTEAFF.

The chain is built from TRBV11-3 and TRBJ2-5; no reliable D call. Deletions cut 1 base from V and 4 bases from J, with 7 bases between. Germline CDR1 and CDR2: SGHNT and YENEEA. The CDR3 has 13 residues. In DNA form, the CDR3 reads TGTGCCAGCAGCTTAGGACGCGGAGAGACCCAGTACTTC. Protein sequence: CASSLGRGETQYF.

J is TRBJ2-1 and V is TRBV2, with 10 bases aligning to TRBD2. V shed 6 bases and J 8 bases; nucleotides not matched to a gene: 22. The germline V gene encodes CDR1 SNHLY and CDR2 FYNNEI. The CDR3 is 19 residues long. The CDR3 sequence: CASSGPSRLAGYLSDEQFF. CDR3 DNA sequence: TGTGCCAGCAGCGGACCCTCAAGACTAGCGGGTTACCTCTCCGATGAGCAGTTCTTC.